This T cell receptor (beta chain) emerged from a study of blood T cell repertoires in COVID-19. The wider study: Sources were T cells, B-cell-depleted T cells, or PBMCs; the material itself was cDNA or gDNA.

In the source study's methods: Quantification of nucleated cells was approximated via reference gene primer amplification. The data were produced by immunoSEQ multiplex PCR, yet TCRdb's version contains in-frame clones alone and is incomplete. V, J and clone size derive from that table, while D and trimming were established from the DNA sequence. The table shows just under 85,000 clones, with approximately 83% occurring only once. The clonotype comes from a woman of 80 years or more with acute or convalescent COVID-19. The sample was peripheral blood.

The CDR3 loop reads CASSNDRASQETQYF. CDR3 DNA sequence: TGTGCCAGCAGCAACGACAGGGCCTCTCAAGAGACCCAGTACTTC. The V gene is TRBV5-4, the J gene TRBJ2-5, with 7 nucleotides matching TRBD1. This CDR3 contains 15 residues. Germline lookup yields CDR1 SGHNT and CDR2 YYREEE (reference sequence). V shed 4 bases and J 2 bases; nucleotides not matched to a gene: 8. The full variable domain, its missing parts supplied by reference TRBV5-4 and TRBJ2-5, is ETGVTQSPTHLIKTRGQQVTLRCSSQSGHNTVSWYQQALGQGPQFIFQYYREEENGRGNFPPRFSGLQFPNYSSELNVNALELDDSALYLCASSNDRASQETQYFGPGTRLLVL.